This T cell receptor beta chain was documented in a study of T cells in Graves' hyperthyroidism and ophthalmopathy. TCR beta CDR3 region amplification was performed from RNA transcripts. Primed by the HTBI set, a first-round RT-PCR was run on the TCR CDR3. Via MiXCR, TCRdb re-called the multiplex PCR reads, giving one row per CDR3 protein. This table holds under 700,000 distinct CDR3 sequences, around 17% found once. This clonotype was seen more than once but under ten times. This CDR3 has 18 amino acids. The V gene end was trimmed by 1 base and the J gene end by 4 bases; junction bases not matched to a gene: 17. CDR1 is DFQATT, CDR2 SNEGSKA, per germline (reference sequence).

J is TRBJ2-7 and V is TRBV20-1; TRBD2 agrees at 9 bases. This receptor was taken from a woman aged 18-30 years with Graves' hyperthyroidism. The sample consisted of blood. CDR3 nucleotides: TGCAGTGCTAGAGGAATCTCGGCGGGAGGGCCTTGCACTTACGAGCAGTACTTC. It is translated as CSARGISAGGPCTYEQYF.